This T cell receptor (beta chain) emerged from a study of T cell repertoires in cytomegalovirus infection. Whole-study results and caveats: What dominated the ex vivo response were HLA-C-restricted CMV-specific TCR beta clonotypes. The cumulative frequency of public TCR beta families distinguished individuals who carried CMV together with the relevant HLA.

TCRdb recomputed calls from the reads with MiXCR, one row per CDR3 protein. The table records roughly 920,000 distinct CDR3 sequences, around 30% of them present only once. The table lists this clonotype with many counts. The antigen is not known. Germline V gene lookup returns CDR1 SGHNT and CDR2 YYREEE (reference sequence). The V end lost 0 bases, the J end lost 1 base, and 13 bases lay between the germline ends. The CDR3 length is 16 residues. This sequence joins TRBV5-4 and TRBJ1-1; a weak D match, TRBD1 (5 bases). This receptor was obtained from a human donor in good health (CMV status not recorded). Some clones in this sample may be carry-over from other donors' samples. The input for sequencing was cultured CD8+ T cells from PBMCs, taken from culture after CMV antigen stimulation. The CDR3 bases are TGTGCCAGCAGCTTGGGGACCGCAGGGAGGAACACTGAAGCTTTCTTT. It encodes CASSLGTAGRNTEAFF.